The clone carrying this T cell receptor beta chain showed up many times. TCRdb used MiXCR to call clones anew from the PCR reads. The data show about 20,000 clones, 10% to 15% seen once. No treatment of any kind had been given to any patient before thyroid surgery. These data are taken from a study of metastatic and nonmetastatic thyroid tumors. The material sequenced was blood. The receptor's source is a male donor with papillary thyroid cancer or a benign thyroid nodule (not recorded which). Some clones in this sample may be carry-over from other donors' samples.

CDR3 residues: CASSSPGLAGYNEQFF. CDR3 coding DNA: TGTGCCAGCAGCAGTCCGGGACTAGCGGGCTACAATGAGCAGTTCTTC. The V gene is TRBV7-9, the J gene TRBJ2-1; TRBD2 agrees at 12 bases. Per germline, CDR1 SEHNR and CDR2 FQNEAQ (reference sequence). V lost 5 bases and J lost 3; bases outside the gene matches: 5. This CDR3 comprises 16 residues. Supplemented by reference TRBV7-9 and TRBJ2-1, the full variable domain reads DTGVSQNPRHKITKRGQNVTFRCDPISEHNRLYWYRQTLGQGPEFLTYFQNEAQLEKSRLLSDRFSAERPKGSFSTLEIQRTEQGDSAMYLCASSSPGLAGYNEQFFGPGTRLTVL.